The clone carrying this TCR beta chain was observed at least ten times. The antigen is unknown. These data come from a study of T cells in Graves' hyperthyroidism and ophthalmopathy. About the research overall: Sampling of peripheral blood happened at initial diagnosis, prior to any treatment.

This CDR3 contains 17 residues. The ends lost 3 bases at V and 0 bases at J; junction bases unmatched: 8. Germline loops: CDR1 SGHAT, CDR2 FQNNGV. From RNA transcripts, TCR beta CDR3 regions were amplified. HTBI primers were employed in a first-round RT-PCR of the TCR CDR3. One entry per CDR3 protein, called by TCRdb with MiXCR from the multiplex PCR reads. The repertoire holds some 740,000 distinct CDR3 sequences, roughly 15% seen once, with roughly a tenth in the top ten. Overall study findings and caveats: Clonotypes that were expanded in thyroid above 0.001 mostly appeared in blood too.

The sample consisted of blood. The clonotype comes from a young woman with Graves' hyperthyroidism. The rearrangement joins TRBV11-2 to TRBJ2-1; TRBD1 matches 7 bases. The CDR3 DNA sequence: TGTGCCAGCAGCTTTCTCCCCGGGGACAGCTCCTACAATGAGCAGTTCTTC. Amino acid sequence: CASSFLPGDSSYNEQFF.